One sample yielded the 15 T cell receptor beta chains listed below, sequenced in a study of shared clonotypes between healthy human individuals. Produced via immunoSEQ multiplex PCR; TCRdb's table is partial and in-frame only. The profile shows 1.5 million to 2.5 million clones, approximately 94% of them singletons. Positive CCR7 selection of CD45RO-negative cells yielded the naive CD8 cells, and terminally differentiated effector memory CD45RA+ cells were excluded. The sequencing input was naive CD8+ T cells sorted from blood. The receptors were gathered from a young man in good health.

Concerning this clone: A much more abundant neighbour one base away suggests this may be a read error. Other DNA sequences of this sample code for an identical CDR3. The CDR3 spells CASSLGNTEAFF. CDR3 coding DNA: TGTGCCAGCAGCCTGGGGAACACTGAAGCTTTCTTT. This chain uses TRBV13 with TRBJ1-1; no reliable D call. The germline V and J ends were trimmed by 5 bases and 1 base, with 5 bases remaining between them. The CDR3 runs 12 residues. The germline gives CDR1 PRHDT, CDR2 FYEKMQ (reference sequence).

The V gene is TRBV18, the J gene TRBJ1-2; D may be TRBD1 (5 bases). The germline V and J ends were trimmed by 3 bases and 4 bases, with 15 bases remaining between them. This CDR3 is 15 amino acids long. Germline CDR1 and CDR2: KGHSH and LQKENI. For the CDR3, the DNA is TGTGCCAGCTCACCCGAGGCAGGGTTACCCTATGGCTACACCTTC. This translates into CASSPEAGLPYGYTF.

This rearrangement joins TRBV6-5 to TRBJ2-7; D may match TRBD1 or TRBD2 (6 bases each). Trimming took off 0 bases at V and 3 bases at J, with 15 bases between the two ends. This CDR3 is built from 16 residues. Germline loops: CDR1 MNHEY, CDR2 SVGAGI. Here the CDR3 reads CASSYSSGATVYEQYF. The CDR3 nucleotides are TGTGCCAGCAGTTACTCTTCGGGGGCAACGGTCTACGAGCAGTACTTC.

This chain uses TRBV15 with TRBJ1-1, with a tentative D call TRBD1 (6 bases). Germline V gene data show CDR1 as LNHNV and CDR2 as YYDKDF (reference sequence). The CDR3 sequence is 15 residues long. Trimming cost V 0 bases and J 5 bases, with 13 bases left between them. CDR3 amino acids: CATSRDSEGVTEAFF. CDR3 coding DNA: TGTGCCACCAGCAGAGATTCGGAGGGGGTTACTGAAGCTTTCTTT.

The V and J genes are TRBV27 and TRBJ2-7; 12 positions agree with TRBD1. V lost 3 bases to trimming and J lost 5 bases; unmatched junction nucleotides: 5. The CDR3 length is 15 residues. Germline loops: CDR1 MNHEY, CDR2 SMNVEV (reference sequence). This CDR3 is CASSFAGQGAHEQYF. CDR3 in DNA: TGTGCCAGCAGTTTTGCGGGACAGGGGGCCCACGAGCAGTACTTC.

The rearrangement joins TRBV6-5 to TRBJ1-5; D gene unclear. Trimming cost V 0 bases and J 4 bases, with 10 bases left between them. The CDR3 contains 15 residues. Germline CDR1 reads MNHEY; CDR2 reads SVGAGI. The CDR3 loop reads CASSYSYEGNQPQHF. In nucleotides, the CDR3 is TGTGCCAGCAGTTACTCGTACGAGGGAAATCAGCCCCAGCATTTT.

This chain links TRBV5-6 with TRBJ2-7; D ambiguous. Per the germline V gene, CDR1 is SGHDT and CDR2 is YYEEEE. V gave up 0 bases and J gave up 7 bases, with 5 bases separating them. The CDR3 is 11 amino acids. The CDR3 sequence is CASSLGKEQYF. The CDR3 nucleotides are TGTGCCAGCAGCTTGGGGAAGGAGCAGTACTTC.

This clone was counted once. The same CDR3 also results from other DNA sequences found in this sample. The J gene is TRBJ2-5, the V gene TRBV5-4, with a possible D match to TRBD1 (5 bases). The CDR3 is 13 amino acids. Germline V gene sequence: CDR1 SGHNT, CDR2 YYREEE (reference sequence). V was clipped by 2 bases and J by 5 bases, with 10 bases between them. In nucleotides, the CDR3 is TGTGCCAGCAGCTTCCAGGGTTCTGAGACCCAGTACTTC. Translation: CASSFQGSETQYF.

The chain uses TRBV5-1 and TRBJ2-1; 9 bases map to TRBD2. V trimming: 0 bases; J trimming: 4 bases; junction bases outside the gene matches: 5. Looked up from germline, CDR1 is SGHRS and CDR2 is YFSETQ. The CDR3 loop spans 16 amino acids. In DNA, the CDR3 is TGCGCCAGCAGCTTGGCACTAGCGGGCCTATACAATGAGCAGTTCTTC. Amino acids: CASSLALAGLYNEQFF.

The J gene is TRBJ1-2, the V gene TRBV13, with D tentatively TRBD1 (5 bases). Germline CDR1 PRHDT, CDR2 FYEKMQ (reference sequence). The CDR3 has 17 residues. Trimming cost V 0 bases and J 4 bases, with 18 bases left between them. The DNA of the CDR3 is TGTGCCAGCAGCTTAGGACCCGGGACTTACGATACCTATGGCTACACCTTC. It codes for CASSLGPGTYDTYGYTF.

V and J are TRBV4-1 and TRBJ2-1; 9 bases align to TRBD1. CDR3 length equals 16 residues. Trimming removed 3 bases from V and 5 bases from J; junction bases left unmatched: 8. Looked up from germline, CDR1 is MGHRA and CDR2 is YSYEKL. CDR3 residues: CASSQLLGTGNNEQFF. The CDR3 DNA sequence: TGCGCCAGCAGCCAGCTGCTAGGGACAGGGAACAATGAGCAGTTCTTC.

A note on this clone: Other nucleotide sequences from this sample produce the same CDR3. The rearrangement links TRBV5-1 to TRBJ1-1, with TRBD1 matching over 7 bases. The ends lost 0 bases at V and 1 base at J; junction bases unmatched: 3. CDR1 and CDR2 from the germline V gene are SGHRS and YFSETQ. There are 15 residues in the CDR3. The CDR3: CASSLASGGNTEAFF. In DNA form, the CDR3 reads TGCGCCAGCAGCTTGGCATCAGGGGGGAACACTGAAGCTTTCTTT.

This clone was seen just once. The same CDR3 is also encoded by other DNA sequences in this sample. The rearrangement links TRBV2 to TRBJ1-6; 7 bases align to TRBD1. The J segment lost 0 bases and the V segment lost 7 bases, leaving 6 bases of the junction unmatched. The V gene's germline CDR1 is SNHLY and CDR2 FYNNEI. This CDR3 is built from 16 residues. The CDR3 coding sequence is TGTGCCAGCACACTGACAGGGAGCTCCTATAATTCACCCCTCCACTTT. It yields the protein CASTLTGSSYNSPLHF.

This sequence joins TRBV10-3 and TRBJ1-1, with D unclear. The CDR3 loop spans 15 amino acids. V lost 2 bases to trimming and J lost 1 base, with 11 bases between them. Germline CDR1 is ENHRY and CDR2 is SYGVKD. The CDR3, as DNA: TGTGCCATCAGTGAGAATTCCCACTGGAACACTGAAGCTTTCTTT. The encoded protein is CAISENSHWNTEAFF.

The rearrangement uses TRBV5-6 and TRBJ2-1, with D unclear. V dropped 4 bases and J dropped 0 bases, with 11 bases sitting between them. The germline CDR1 and CDR2 sequences are SGHDT and YYEEEE. The CDR3 is 15 amino acids. The CDR3 DNA sequence: TGTGCCAGCAGCCTCGACGGACCCTCCTACAATGAGCAGTTCTTC. As protein: CASSLDGPSYNEQFF.